A single sample is the source of the 19 T cell receptor beta chains below, sequenced in a study of shared clonotypes between healthy human individuals. Generated by immunoSEQ multiplex PCR, the TCRdb table keeps only in-frame clones and is missing some. Seen here are about 2.4 million clones, roughly 93% observed once, and the top ten hold around 0.4%. Sequenced input: naive CD4+ T cells from PBMCs. As for subset: CD45RA+ positively selected. The origin of the receptors is a young man in good health. Some clones in this sample may be carry-over from other donors' samples.

Turning to this clone: Additional DNA sequences in this sample encode the identical CDR3. V usage is TRBV5-1 and J usage is TRBJ1-5; unclear D gene. This CDR3 spans 13 amino acids. V lost 0 bases, J lost 2 bases, and 3 bases lay in between. CDR1 is SGHRS, CDR2 YFSETQ, per germline. Here the CDR3 reads CASSLVGNQPQHF. The CDR3 coding sequence is TGCGCCAGCAGCTTGGTGGGCAATCAGCCCCAGCATTTT. Drawing the rest from reference TRBV5-1 and TRBJ1-5, the complete variable domain is KAGVTQTPRYLIKTRGQQVTLSCSPISGHRSVSWYQQTPGQGLQFLFEYFSETQRNKGNFPGRFSGRQFSNSRSEMNVSTLELGDSALYLCASSLVGNQPQHFGDGTRLSIL.

As DNA, the CDR3 is TGCGCCAGCAGCAGGAGGGGGACAGGGACCCCTCCACCCTACAATGAGCAGTTCTTC. Protein sequence: CASSRRGTGTPPPYNEQFF. The V call is TRBV10-1, the J call TRBJ2-1; TRBD1 agrees at 9 bases. There are 19 residues in the CDR3. J lost 2 bases, V lost 6 bases, and 17 bases had no gene match. Germline lookup yields CDR1 WNHNN and CDR2 SYGVQD (reference sequence).

This chain links TRBV6-6 with TRBJ2-2, with a weak D call TRBD2 (5 bases). V lost 2 bases and J lost 1, with 8 bases in between. This CDR3 region has 15 residues. CDR1 and CDR2 from the germline V gene are MNHNY and SVGAGI (reference sequence). CDR3 region: CASSYMGVNTGELFF. The CDR3 nucleotides are TGTGCCAGCAGTTACATGGGAGTGAACACCGGGGAGCTGTTTTTT.

V gene TRBV5-1 combines with J gene TRBJ2-7; unclear D gene. V lost 5 bases and J lost 9, with 30 bases in between. Per germline, CDR1 SGHRS and CDR2 YFSETQ. The CDR3 is 17 amino acids. CDR3 sequence: CASRNRANPRRSERQYF. CDR3 in DNA: TGCGCCAGCAGGAACCGGGCCAACCCACGGAGATCTGAACGGCAGTACTTC.

The chain uses TRBV25-1 and TRBJ2-1; possibly TRBD1 for D (6 bases). V lost 5 bases and J lost 0, with 8 bases in between. Germline V gene sequence: CDR1 MGHDK, CDR2 SYGVNS. The CDR3 contains 14 residues. CDR3 region: CASSRDISYNEQFF. The CDR3 DNA follows: TGTGCCAGCAGTCGGGACATCTCCTACAATGAGCAGTTCTTC.

The chain uses TRBV27 and TRBJ2-5, with D possibly matching TRBD1 (6 bases). The V end lost 5 bases, the J end lost 3 bases, and 10 bases lay between the germline ends. CDR3 length equals 13 residues. The germline CDR1 and CDR2 sequences are MNHEY and SMNVEV (reference sequence). The DNA for the CDR3 is TGTGCCAGCAGTCTCCAGGGGAAAGAGACCCAGTACTTC. It specifies CASSLQGKETQYF.

The table lists this clone with a few counts. The CDR3 loop reads CAWSGVGGQPQHF. The CDR3 nucleotides read TGTGCCTGGAGTGGAGTTGGGGGTCAGCCCCAGCATTTT. This chain joins TRBV30 and TRBJ1-5; D possibly corresponds to TRBD1 (5 bases). Per germline, CDR1 GTSNPN and CDR2 SVGIG (reference sequence). The CDR3 contains 13 residues. Trimming cost V 1 base and J 6 bases, with 10 bases left between them.

The gene calls are TRBV9 and TRBJ2-1; 8 bases line up with TRBD2. V shed 5 bases, J shed 8 bases, and the junction held 18 bases outside the gene matches. Germline CDR1 reads SGDLS; CDR2 reads YYNGEE. This CDR3 contains 17 residues. The CDR3 DNA sequence: TGTGCCAGCAGTAGTCGGAGCGGGAGAATTTATGAGGATGAGCAGTTCTTC. This gives the protein CASSSRSGRIYEDEQFF. Full variable domain (rest looked up from reference TRBV9 and TRBJ2-1): DSGVTQTPKHLITATGQRVTLRCSPRSGDLSVYWYQQSLDQGLQFLIQYYNGEERAKGNILERFSAQQFPDLHSELNLSSLELGDSALYFCASSSRSGRIYEDEQFFGPGTRLTVL.

This chain joins TRBV6-5 and TRBJ2-7; no reliable D call. The CDR3 covers 15 residues. Deletions cut 4 bases from V and 6 bases from J, with 19 bases between. Germline CDR1 reads MNHEY; CDR2 reads SVGAGI. The CDR3 nucleotides read TGTGCCAGCAGTTCCCCCGGGTCCATGAAAGGCGAGCAGTACTTC. Protein product: CASSSPGSMKGEQYF.

The genes are TRBV10-3 and TRBJ1-1; weak D call: TRBD1 (5 bases). Trimming cost V 2 bases and J 4 bases, with 11 bases left between them. The germline CDR1 and CDR2 sequences are ENHRY and SYGVKD. This CDR3 has 14 amino acids. The DNA for the CDR3 is TGTGCCATCAGTGAGCAGGGAATAGGCACTGAAGCTTTCTTT. Its translation is CAISEQGIGTEAFF.

With respect to this clone: The same CDR3 arises from other DNA sequences in this sample as well. The chain has TRBV5-4 and TRBJ2-5; the match to TRBD2 covers 12 bases. The V and J ends lost 4 bases and 5 bases, in that order; junction bases with no gene match: 3. Germline V gene lookup returns CDR1 SGHNT and CDR2 YYREEE (reference sequence). The CDR3 has 14 amino acids. CDR3 sequence: CASSRGLAGETQYF. The CDR3 coding sequence is TGTGCCAGCAGCCGGGGACTAGCGGGCGAGACCCAGTACTTC. Based on the CDR3 plus reference TRBV5-4 and TRBJ2-5, the full variable domain is ETGVTQSPTHLIKTRGQQVTLRCSSQSGHNTVSWYQQALGQGPQFIFQYYREEENGRGNFPPRFSGLQFPNYSSELNVNALELDDSALYLCASSRGLAGETQYFGPGTRLLVL.

The rearrangement links TRBV7-9 to TRBJ2-1; D is ambiguous. CDR1 and CDR2 from the germline V gene are SEHNR and FQNEAQ (reference sequence). The CDR3 is made up of 12 amino acids. V dropped 4 bases and J dropped 9 bases, with 10 bases sitting between them. This CDR3 reads CASSSEVAEQFF. The CDR3, as DNA: TGTGCCAGCAGCTCCGAAGTAGCTGAGCAGTTCTTC.

V is TRBV7-6 and J is TRBJ1-4; the D gene is possibly TRBD1 (5 bases). V shed 0 bases and J shed 8 bases, with 13 bases lying between them. The CDR3 contains 15 residues. Looked up from germline, CDR1 is SGHVS and CDR2 is FNYEAQ. The CDR3 here is CASSLAGTQAEKLFF. In DNA, the CDR3 is TGTGCCAGCAGCTTAGCCGGGACCCAGGCGGAAAAACTGTTTTTT.

This chain connects TRBV10-2 to TRBJ1-1, with a weak D call TRBD1 (5 bases). The CDR3 has 14 residues. With 3 bases removed from V and 5 bases from J, the gap between germline ends came to 13 bases. Germline values: CDR1 WSHSY, CDR2 SAAADI. The CDR3 reads CASSDRGGVTEAFF. The DNA of the CDR3 is TGCGCCAGCAGTGACCGGGGAGGGGTTACTGAAGCTTTCTTT.

This chain uses TRBV19 with TRBJ1-2; D not certain. The V gene's germline CDR1 is LNHDA and CDR2 SQIVND (reference sequence). This CDR3 contains 16 residues. V lost 3 bases and J lost 6, with 20 bases in between. In DNA form, the CDR3 reads TGTGCCAGTAGTATTAAGCTGTCGCCAGTGAGGAATGGCTACACCTTC. Encoded protein: CASSIKLSPVRNGYTF.

The chain has TRBV28 and TRBJ2-7; 11 positions agree with TRBD2. Germline values: CDR1 MDHEN, CDR2 SYDVKM. The CDR3 totals 15 residues. V was clipped by 2 bases and J by 3 bases; unmatched bases: 3. DNA for the CDR3: TGTGCCAGCAGTTTAGTCGGGACTAGCGGCTACGAGCAGTACTTC. This translates into CASSLVGTSGYEQYF. Together with reference TRBV28 and TRBJ2-7, the CDR3 gives the full variable domain: DVKVTQSSRYLVKRTGEKVFLECVQDMDHENMFWYRQDPGLGLRLIYFSYDVKMKEKGDIPEGYSVSREKKERFSLILESASTNQTSMYLCASSLVGTSGYEQYFGPGTRLTVT.

This clone was found once. A read error is likely here: a far larger clone is one base away. The V gene is TRBV7-2, the J gene TRBJ1-2; D uncertain. This CDR3 has 13 residues. The V end lost 1 base, the J end lost 1 base, and 4 bases lay between the germline ends. CDR1 is SGHTA, CDR2 FQGNSA, per germline. This chain's CDR3 is CASSLDYNYGYTF. CDR3 DNA: TGTGCCAGCAGCTTAGACTATAACTATGGCTACACCTTC.

The chain employs TRBV6-5 and TRBJ1-2; maybe TRBD1 (6 bases). CDR1 is MNHEY, CDR2 SVGAGI, per germline. The CDR3 has 11 amino acids. V lost 6 bases, J lost 6 bases, and 8 bases lay in between. The CDR3 loop is CASRKGDGYTF. Here the CDR3 DNA reads TGTGCCAGCAGAAAGGGGGATGGCTACACCTTC.

This chain uses TRBV14 with TRBJ2-5, with 8 bases lining up with TRBD1. The CDR3 is made up of 17 amino acids. J gave up 4 bases and V 0 bases, and 10 bases lay outside the gene matches. Germline lookup yields CDR1 SGHDN and CDR2 FVKESK. CDR3 nucleotide sequence: TGTGCCAGCAGCCAAGAGCTCCTGGCAGGGGGCCGAGAGACCCAGTACTTC. Translated: CASSQELLAGGRETQYF.